The T cell receptor beta chain under discussion was sequenced for a study of OX40 agonist ivuxolimab in advanced cancers. Study-level information: Three dose-escalation patients had partial responses: one with hepatocellular carcinoma and two with cutaneous melanoma.

This clone was seen only once. With baseline, cycle 4 day 1, and cycle 7 day 1 as timepoints, blood was sampled. Clones were read by immunoSEQ multiplex PCR, and TCRdb kept only the in-frame ones, dropping some. The repertoire holds approximately 90,000 clones, with 87% as singletons. The TCR was taken from an adult with an advanced solid tumor such as melanoma, head and neck, liver or kidney cancer. The sequencing used CD4+ or CD8+ T cells sorted from blood, collected in a trial of the OX40 agonist ivuxolimab.

The CDR3 loop is CSVDAQARETQYF. The CDR3 region has the DNA TGCAGCGTTGACGCACAAGCGCGAGAGACCCAGTACTTC. The chain is built from TRBV29-1 and TRBJ2-5; D ambiguous. The CDR3 length is 13 residues. The germline CDR1 and CDR2 sequences are SQVTM and ANQGSEA. The V end lost 3 bases, the J end lost 4 bases, and 12 bases lay between the germline ends.